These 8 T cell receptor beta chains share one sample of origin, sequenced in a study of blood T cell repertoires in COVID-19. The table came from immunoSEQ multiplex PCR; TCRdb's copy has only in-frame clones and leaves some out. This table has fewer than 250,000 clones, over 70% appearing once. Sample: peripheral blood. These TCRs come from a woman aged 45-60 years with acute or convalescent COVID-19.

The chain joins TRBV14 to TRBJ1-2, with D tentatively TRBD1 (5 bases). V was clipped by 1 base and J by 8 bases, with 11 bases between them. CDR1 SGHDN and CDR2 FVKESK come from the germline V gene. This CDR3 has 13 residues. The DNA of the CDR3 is TGTGCCAGCAGCCAAGGCAGGGTTGGGGGCTACACCTTC. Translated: CASSQGRVGGYTF.

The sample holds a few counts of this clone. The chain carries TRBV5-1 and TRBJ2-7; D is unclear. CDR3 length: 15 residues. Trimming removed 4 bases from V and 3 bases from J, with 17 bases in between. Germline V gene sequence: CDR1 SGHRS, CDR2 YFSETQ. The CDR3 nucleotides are TGCGCCAGCAGCCAGATTGGTGGCTACTACTACGAGCAGTACTTC. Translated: CASSQIGGYYYEQYF.

DNA for the CDR3: TGTGCCAGCAGCAATGCAGGGGGCGGCTACACCTTC. Translating gives CASSNAGGGYTF. V usage is TRBV5-6 and J usage is TRBJ1-2; 8 nucleotides line up with TRBD1. V lost 4 bases to trimming and J lost 8 bases; unmatched junction nucleotides: 4. From germline, CDR1 is SGHDT and CDR2 YYEEEE. CDR3 length: 12 residues. Based on the CDR3 plus reference TRBV5-6 and TRBJ1-2, the full variable domain is DAGVTQSPTHLIKTRGQQVTLRCSPKSGHDTVSWYQQALGQGPQFIFQYYEEEERQRGNFPDRFSGHQFPNYSSELNVNALLLGDSALYLCASSNAGGGYTFGSGTRLTVV.

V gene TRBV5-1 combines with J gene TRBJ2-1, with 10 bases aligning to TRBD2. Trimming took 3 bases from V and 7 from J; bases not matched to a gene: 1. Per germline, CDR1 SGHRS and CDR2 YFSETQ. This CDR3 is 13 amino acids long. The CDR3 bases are TGCGCCAGCAGCTGGACTAGCGGAAATGAGCAGTTCTTC. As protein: CASSWTSGNEQFF.

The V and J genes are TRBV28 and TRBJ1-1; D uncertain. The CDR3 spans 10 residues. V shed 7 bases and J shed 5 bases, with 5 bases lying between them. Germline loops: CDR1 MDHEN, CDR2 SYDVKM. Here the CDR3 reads CASKRTEAFF. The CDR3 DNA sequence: TGTGCCAGCAAACGGACTGAAGCTTTCTTT. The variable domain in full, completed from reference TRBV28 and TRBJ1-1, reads DVKVTQSSRYLVKRTGEKVFLECVQDMDHENMFWYRQDPGLGLRLIYFSYDVKMKEKGDIPEGYSVSREKKERFSLILESASTNQTSMYLCASKRTEAFFGQGTRLTVV.

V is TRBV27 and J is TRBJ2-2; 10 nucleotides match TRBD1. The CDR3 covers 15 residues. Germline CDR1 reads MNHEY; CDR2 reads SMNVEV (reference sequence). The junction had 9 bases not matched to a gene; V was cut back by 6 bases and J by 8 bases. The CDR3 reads CASRLTGGFPGELFF. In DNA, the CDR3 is TGTGCCAGCAGGCTGACAGGGGGCTTTCCTGGGGAGCTGTTTTTT.

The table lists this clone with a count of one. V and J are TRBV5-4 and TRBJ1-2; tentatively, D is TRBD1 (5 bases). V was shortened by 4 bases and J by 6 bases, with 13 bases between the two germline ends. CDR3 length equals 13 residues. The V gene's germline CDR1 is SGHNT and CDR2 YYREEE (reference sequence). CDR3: CASSGGTHHGYTF. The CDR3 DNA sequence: TGTGCCAGCAGCGGCGGGACTCACCATGGCTACACCTTC.

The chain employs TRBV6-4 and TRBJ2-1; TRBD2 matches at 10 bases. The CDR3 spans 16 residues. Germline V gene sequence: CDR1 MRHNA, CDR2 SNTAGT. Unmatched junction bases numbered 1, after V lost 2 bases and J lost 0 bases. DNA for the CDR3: TGTGCCAGCAGTGACATAGCGGGAGGCTCCTACAATGAGCAGTTCTTC. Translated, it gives CASSDIAGGSYNEQFF.